These T cell receptor beta chains were read from a single sample in a study of blood T cell repertoires in COVID-19. The repertoire was sequenced with immunoSEQ multiplex PCR; TCRdb's copy has only in-frame clones and lacks some. This table has 150,000 or so clones, about three quarters appearing once. Sequencing input: peripheral blood. Receptors originate from a man older than 75 with acute or convalescent COVID-19. The CDR3 runs from the conserved cysteine through the conserved F or W. D genes are given only for firm matches. Size values are once, few and many counts, or a class for expanded clones, and some rows have none.

>.|TRBV3-1/TRBV3-2|TRBJ1-4|TRBD1
TGTGCCAGCAGCCAAGACACGACAGGGGTGGGCACTAATGAAAAACTGTTTTTT
CASSQDTTGVGTNEKLFF
>.|TRBV29-1|TRBJ1-1|.
TGCAGCGCCCTCCCATCCCCGAGCACTGAAGCTTTCTTT
CSALPSPSTEAFF
>.|TRBV5-1|TRBJ2-2|TRBD1
TGCGCCAGTTCGGGACAGACGAACACCGGGGAGCTGTTTTTT
CASSGQTNTGELFF
>.|TRBV11-3|TRBJ1-6|TRBD1
TGTGCCAGCAGTCCTCCGGGACAGTATAATTCACCCCTCCACTTT
CASSPPGQYNSPLHF
>.|TRBV18|TRBJ2-2|.
TGTGCCAGCTCACCGCTGGGAGGGAACACCGGGGAGCTGTTTTTT
CASSPLGGNTGELFF
>few|TRBV11-3|TRBJ2-5|TRBD2
TGTGCCAGCAGGCAGCGGGGGGGCCCATTGTTGGAGACCCAGTACTTC
CASRQRGGPLLETQYF
>.|TRBV6-5|TRBJ1-2|.
TGTGCCAGCAGTTACTCGACAGAGTATGGCTACACCTTC
CASSYSTEYGYTF
>.|TRBV6-1|TRBJ1-1|TRBD1
TGTGCCAGCAGTGAACCTCCGGGACAGCCTATGAACACTGAAGCTTTCTTT
CASSEPPGQPMNTEAFF
>.|TRBV4-3|TRBJ2-4|.
TGCGCCAGCAGCCAAGGCGGAGGGATAGGGAACATTCAGTACTTC
CASSQGGGIGNIQYF
>.|TRBV5-1|TRBJ2-3|TRBD2
TGCGCCAGCAGCTGGACAGGGACTAGCGGCACAGATACGCAGTATTTT
CASSWTGTSGTDTQYF
>.|TRBV5-8|TRBJ2-7|.
TGTGCCAGCAGCTTAGGCCAGGGACTTCACGAGCAGTACTTC
CASSLGQGLHEQYF
>.|TRBV7-2|TRBJ2-7|TRBD2
TGTGCCAGCAGCGTATCCTTAGCGGGGGGGGCCTACGAGCAGTACTTC
CASSVSLAGGAYEQYF
>once|TRBV15|TRBJ1-5|.
TGTGCCACCAGCAGAGTCCCTCCCAACGGTCAGCCCCAGCATTTT
CATSRVPPNGQPQHF
>.|TRBV18|TRBJ2-5|.
TGTGCCAGCTCCACAGGGACGGTACAAGAGACCCAGTACTTC
CASSTGTVQETQYF
>.|TRBV5-1|TRBJ2-4|TRBD1
TGCGCCAGCAGCAGCCGGACAGGGGCCAAAAACATTCAGTACTTC
CASSSRTGAKNIQYF
>.|TRBV4-3|TRBJ1-5|.
TGCGCCAGCAGCCAAACTTTATCAGGGAACCAGCCCCAGCATTTT
CASSQTLSGNQPQHF
>few|TRBV29-1|TRBJ2-2|TRBD1
TGCAGCGTTGAAGATTACGACAGGGGGGCCCCCGGGGAGCTGTTTTTT
CSVEDYDRGAPGELFF
>.|TRBV4-1|TRBJ2-5|TRBD2
TGCGCCAGCAGCCAAGAGTCCCCTAGCGGACAAGAGACCCAGTACTTC
CASSQESPSGQETQYF
>once|TRBV29-1|TRBJ1-2|.
TGCAGCGTCCGTCGGGGGGTCTATGGCTACACCTTC
CSVRRGVYGYTF
>.|TRBV3-1/TRBV3-2|TRBJ2-2|.
TGTGCCAGCAGCCAAGGCTACCCTGCGAACACCGGGGAGCTGTTTTTT
CASSQGYPANTGELFF
>once|TRBV6-5|TRBJ1-6|.
TGTGCCAGCAGTTACTCCTTTAGCTTTGTGCGGCCCCTCCACTTT
CASSYSFSFVRPLHF
>.|TRBV6-5|TRBJ2-3|.
TGTGCCAGCAGTTACTCGGGCACCCCCACAGATACGCAGTATTTT
CASSYSGTPTDTQYF
>.|TRBV9|TRBJ2-3|.
TGTGCCAGCAGCGTAGCTTCGGGATTAGATACGCAGTATTTT
CASSVASGLDTQYF
>.|TRBV5-1|TRBJ1-1|TRBD1
TGCGCCAGCAGCTCTGGGGACAGGGGATATGCCGAAGCTTTCTTT
CASSSGDRGYAEAFF
>.|TRBV12-3/TRBV12-4|TRBJ1-2|.
TGTGCCAGCTCCCCGGGGGGTGGCTACACCTTC
CASSPGGGYTF
>.|TRBV5-4|TRBJ1-1|TRBD1
TGTGCCACCAGGGCAGGGGGCTCCAGCACTGAAGCTTTCTTT
CATRAGGSSTEAFF
>.|TRBV5-8|TRBJ1-6|.
TGTGCCAGCTCGCGGGAATCTAGGGGTAATTCACCCCTCCACTTT
CASSRESRGNSPLHF
>.|TRBV5-4|TRBJ2-2|.
TGTGCCAGCAGCATAGCCGGGGAGCTGTTTTTT
CASSIAGELFF
>.|TRBV7-2|TRBJ1-2|TRBD1
TGTGCCAGCAGCGAGACAGGGGGCGACTATGGCTACACCTTC
CASSETGGDYGYTF
>.|TRBV9|TRBJ1-5|.
TGTGCCAGCAGCGTAAGCCCAGGTCAGCCCCAGCATTTT
CASSVSPGQPQHF
>few|TRBV5-4|TRBJ2-3|.
TGTGCCAGCAGCTTGGACGGGGGATACACAGATACGCAGTATTTT
CASSLDGGYTDTQYF
>.|TRBV10-3|TRBJ2-3|.
TGTGCCATCAGTCAAGGGGGTCCTAGCACAGATACGCAGTATTTT
CAISQGGPSTDTQYF
>.|TRBV9|TRBJ2-5|.
TGTGCCAGCAGTAACTCGGTGACAGACCAAGAGACCCAGTACTTC
CASSNSVTDQETQYF
>.|TRBV5-1|TRBJ1-2|TRBD1
TGCGCCAGCAGCTTGGCCGGGACAGCTAACTATGGCTACACCTTC
CASSLAGTANYGYTF
>many|TRBV3-1/TRBV3-2|TRBJ1-3|TRBD1
TGTGCCAGCAGCCAAACCGACAGGGTGGGAAACACCATATATTTT
CASSQTDRVGNTIYF
>few|TRBV4-2|TRBJ2-3|TRBD2
TGTGCCAGCAGCCAACCTAGCGGGGAGGCAGATACGCAGTATTTT
CASSQPSGEADTQYF
>.|TRBV4-1|TRBJ2-7|.
TGCGCCAGCAGCCAAGATAGAACAGGGATCTCCTACGAGCAGTACTTC
CASSQDRTGISYEQYF
>.|TRBV11-3|TRBJ2-5|TRBD2
TGTGCCAGCAGCTTTTCTAGCGGGGGGTTAGAGACCCAGTACTTC
CASSFSSGGLETQYF
>.|TRBV2|TRBJ1-2|TRBD1
TGTGCCAGCAGTGCTTACCCGACAGGGGTCGGCGGCTACACCTTC
CASSAYPTGVGGYTF
>.|TRBV4-1|TRBJ2-3|TRBD1
TGCGCCAGCAGCCTCGGACAGGATCGCACAGATACGCAGTATTTT
CASSLGQDRTDTQYF
>.|TRBV5-1|TRBJ2-3|.
TGCGCCAGCAGCCCCCGGGAGAGCACAGATACGCAGTATTTT
CASSPRESTDTQYF
>.|TRBV6-5|TRBJ1-6|TRBD1
TGTGCCAGCATCCGGGACAGTTATAATTCACCCCTCCACTTT
CASIRDSYNSPLHF
>many|TRBV6-4|TRBJ1-3|.
TGTGCCAGCATGTTTGGCCCTCAGGGACTACCTGGAAACACCATATATTTT
CASMFGPQGLPGNTIYF
>.|TRBV11-2|TRBJ1-2|TRBD1
TGTGCCAGCAGCTTAGGGACAGGGGATGTTTATGGCTACACCTTC
CASSLGTGDVYGYTF
>.|TRBV9|TRBJ1-1|.
TGTGCCAGCAGCCCCGGGGTTACGACGGCTGAAGCTTTCTTT
CASSPGVTTAEAFF
>once|TRBV24-1|TRBJ1-2|.
TGTGCCACCAGTGACTACGGGACAAGTAACTATGGCTACACCTTC
CATSDYGTSNYGYTF